These 20 T cell receptor beta chains were all obtained from the same sample, sequenced in a study of Ad26.COV2.S vaccination and SARS-CoV-2 variants (dated by TCRdb to about 2021). The library was obtained by the immunoSEQ multiplex PCR assay. TCRdb carries this immuneACCESS record with in-frame sequences only. Its versions omit some clonotypes, under half of them owing to an unresolved V gene in the studies checked, with the rest unexplained. The sample has 350,000 to 450,000 clones on record, roughly four fifths of them singletons. The ten largest clones take up about 7.4% of the sample. The treatment or condition label on this specimen signifies: roughly 18 received Ad26.COV2.S at low or high dose, single or two shots; roughly 5 received placebo; per-sample allocation not given. For vaccine and placebo recipients, repertoires were sequenced using samples collected on day 63 after the first injection.

The material was peripheral blood, obtained in a trial of Ad26.COV2.S vaccine versus placebo. These receptors originate from a person between 18 and 65 years old who received the Ad26.COV2.S COVID-19 vaccine or a placebo.

CDR3 coding DNA: TGTGCCAGTAGTGGATCGGGTCGCAATCAGCCCCAGCATTTT. It yields the protein CASSGSGRNQPQHF. The chain combines TRBV19 with TRBJ1-5; D not resolved. The CDR3 extends over 14 amino acids. V was cut by 5 bases and J by 2 bases, with 10 bases left in between. Germline loops: CDR1 LNHDA, CDR2 SQIVND (reference sequence).

The chain employs TRBV7-6 and TRBJ2-5, with D unresolved. CDR1 is SGHVS, CDR2 FNYEAQ, per germline. Trimming left V 3 bases short and J 2 bases short, with 7 bases between. The CDR3 spans 13 residues. For the CDR3, the DNA is TGTGCCAGCAGCTTTCTGACTCAAGAGACCCAGTACTTC. Amino acid sequence: CASSFLTQETQYF.

The V call is TRBV2, the J call TRBJ2-3; D possibly corresponds to TRBD2 (6 bases). CDR1 is SNHLY and CDR2 is FYNNEI in the germline V gene. Deletions cut 7 bases from V and 3 bases from J, with 8 bases between. This CDR3 contains 12 residues. CDR3 amino acids: CASIGLTDTQYF. The CDR3, as DNA: TGTGCCAGCATCGGACTAACAGATACGCAGTATTTT.

This chain uses TRBV28 with TRBJ1-1; the match to TRBD1 covers 7 bases. The CDR3 extends over 12 amino acids. Germline values: CDR1 MDHEN, CDR2 SYDVKM. Losses at the gene ends were 3 bases for V and 10 bases for J; bases not matched to a gene: 5. This CDR3 is CASSFRDRSAFF. In DNA form, the CDR3 reads TGTGCCAGCAGTTTCAGGGACAGATCAGCTTTCTTT.

This clone was picked up a small number of times. The chain's CDR3 is CASGDSVYGYTF. The CDR3 coding sequence is TGCGCCAGCGGGGACAGTGTCTATGGCTACACCTTC. This chain uses TRBV5-1 with TRBJ1-2, with 7 bases that match TRBD1. The CDR3 is 12 residues long. Germline CDR1 is SGHRS and CDR2 is YFSETQ. V trimming: 7 bases; J trimming: 4 bases; junction bases outside the gene matches: 4.

This clone came up a few times. The rearrangement uses TRBV19 and TRBJ2-7, with D possibly being TRBD2 (6 bases). This CDR3 is built from 16 residues. The V gene's germline CDR1 is LNHDA and CDR2 SQIVND (reference sequence). V was shortened by 1 base and J by 4 bases, with 17 bases between the two germline ends. The CDR3 DNA sequence: TGTGCCAGTAGTATAGCCCTCGGTGGAGGGCGGTACGAGCAGTACTTC. Translation: CASSIALGGGRYEQYF.

For the CDR3, the DNA is TGCAGCGTTCCCACGCCAGGGCGGAAACTGTTTTTT. This translates into CSVPTPGRKLFF. The chain links TRBV29-1 to TRBJ1-4, with D possibly being TRBD1 (5 bases). Trimming removed 5 bases at V and 11 bases at J, with 15 bases between. The CDR3 loop spans 12 amino acids. The germline V gene encodes CDR1 SQVTM and CDR2 ANQGSEA.

V usage is TRBV19 and J usage is TRBJ2-4, with 8 positions matching TRBD2. With V trimmed by 10 bases and J by 9 bases, 8 bases remained unmatched. The CDR3 sequence is 12 residues long. The germline V gene has CDR1 LNHDA and CDR2 SQIVND (reference sequence). CDR3 region: CATREGGVIQYF. Written as DNA, the CDR3 is TGTGCCACCCGGGAGGGGGGGGTCATTCAGTACTTC.

The chain combines TRBV7-2 with TRBJ2-5, with 9 positions matching TRBD2. The CDR3 spans 15 residues. Germline V lookup: CDR1 SGHTA, CDR2 FQGNSA. J gave up 5 bases and V 3 bases, and 7 bases lay outside the gene matches. The CDR3 reads CASSFAGGAGETQYF. CDR3 coding DNA: TGTGCCAGCAGCTTCGCGGGGGGGGCCGGGGAGACCCAGTACTTC.

The chain uses TRBV21-1 and TRBJ1-2; the D call in the table, TRBD1, was not verified against the DNA. TRBV21-1 is a known pseudogene. This CDR3 contains 17 residues. This chain's CDR3 is CASIRTGGDPPNYGYTF. CDR3 nucleotide sequence: TGTGCCAGCATCCGGACAGGGGGCGACCCCCCTAACTATGGCTACACCTTC.

V is TRBV4-1 and J is TRBJ2-3; D is unresolved. V was pared by 3 bases and J by 0 bases, with 10 bases between. The CDR3 length is 15 residues. Germline loops: CDR1 MGHRA, CDR2 YSYEKL. CDR3 DNA: TGCGCCAGCAGCCACGGATATCGAAGCACAGATACGCAGTATTTT. Protein sequence: CASSHGYRSTDTQYF.

The gene calls are TRBV7-9 and TRBJ1-1; possible D gene TRBD1, 5 bases. V gave up 6 bases and J gave up 0 bases, with 23 bases separating them. Germline assignment: CDR1 SEHNR and CDR2 FQNEAQ (reference sequence). The CDR3 sequence is 18 residues long. The CDR3 region has the DNA TGTGCCAGCAGGCGTACCTCCCTTAAGGGGCCGATGAACACTGAAGCTTTCTTT. This codes for CASRRTSLKGPMNTEAFF. Using reference TRBV7-9 and TRBJ1-1 for the parts outside the CDR3, the full variable domain is DTGVSQNPRHKITKRGQNVTFRCDPISEHNRLYWYRQTLGQGPEFLTYFQNEAQLEKSRLLSDRFSAERPKGSFSTLEIQRTEQGDSAMYLCASRRTSLKGPMNTEAFFGQGTRLTVV.

The genes are TRBV7-9 and TRBJ2-3; D not certain. Germline assignment: CDR1 SEHNR and CDR2 FQNEAQ (reference sequence). The CDR3 consists of 12 residues. V gave up 5 bases and J gave up 4 bases, with 7 bases separating them. The CDR3 is CASSGPSDTQYF. DNA for the CDR3: TGTGCCAGCAGCGGCCCGTCAGATACGCAGTATTTT.

This clone has only one observation. V is TRBV11-3 and J is TRBJ2-7; D remains unclear. The CDR3 loop spans 13 amino acids. The germline CDR1 and CDR2 sequences are SGHNT and YENEEA. The germline V and J ends were trimmed by 0 bases and 6 bases, with 9 bases remaining between them. The CDR3 region is CASSLEGGGEQYF. The CDR3 bases are TGTGCCAGCAGCTTAGAGGGCGGCGGCGAGCAGTACTTC.

This CDR3 is CASSSFSGLVRYEQYF. The CDR3 bases are TGCGCCAGCAGCTCCTTCTCGGGACTAGTGAGGTACGAGCAGTACTTC. This chain joins TRBV4-1 and TRBJ2-7; 8 bases align to TRBD2. Germline loops: CDR1 MGHRA, CDR2 YSYEKL. The CDR3 is 16 residues long. J gave up 4 bases and V 5 bases, and 13 bases lay outside the gene matches.

The chain is built from TRBV6-4 and TRBJ2-1, with 10 bases matching TRBD2. The CDR3 sequence is 15 residues long. Germline trimming cut 3 bases from V and 4 bases from J; bases unmatched to any gene: 3. The germline V gene has CDR1 MRHNA and CDR2 SNTAGT. The CDR3: CASSDELAGYNEQFF. In DNA, the CDR3 is TGTGCCAGCAGTGATGAACTAGCGGGATACAATGAGCAGTTCTTC.

This clone showed up just once. V and J are TRBV2 and TRBJ2-1; TRBD2 matches at 7 bases. The junction had 9 bases not matched to a gene; V was cut back by 5 bases and J by 8 bases. CDR3 length: 14 residues. The V gene's germline CDR1 is SNHLY and CDR2 FYNNEI. The CDR3 DNA follows: TGTGCCAGCAGTCAAGGACTAGGGGTCGATGAGCAGTTCTTC. Protein: CASSQGLGVDEQFF.

V and J are TRBV5-1 and TRBJ1-6; 7 bases line up with TRBD1. Germline loops: CDR1 SGHRS, CDR2 YFSETQ. This CDR3 is built from 15 residues. With 1 base clipped from V and 8 bases from J, the junction kept 6 bases outside the gene matches. DNA of the CDR3: TGCGCCAGCAGCTTGACGCCCGGGACAGATTCACCCCTCCACTTT. Protein product: CASSLTPGTDSPLHF.

This sequence joins TRBV4-1 and TRBJ1-2; D not resolved. CDR3 length: 15 residues. The V and J ends lost 1 base and 0 bases respectively, with 9 bases between them. The V gene's germline CDR1 is MGHRA and CDR2 YSYEKL. The CDR3 nucleotides read TGCGCCAGCAGCCAAGGGGCAGGAGCTAACTATGGCTACACCTTC. It is translated as CASSQGAGANYGYTF.

The chain combines TRBV11-3 with TRBJ2-1; 8 nucleotides agree with TRBD1. CDR1 and CDR2 from the germline V gene are SGHNT and YENEEA. The CDR3 runs 15 residues. The V segment lost 5 bases and the J segment 5 bases; nucleotides outside the gene matches: 8. CDR3 amino acids: CASSATGEDNNEQFF. CDR3 in DNA: TGTGCCAGCAGCGCGACAGGGGAGGACAACAATGAGCAGTTCTTC.